This is a list of T cell receptor beta chains from one sample in a study of regulatory T cells in long-lasting Graves disease. In TCRdb, the multiplex PCR reads were re-called with MiXCR into one record per CDR3 protein. Altogether roughly 500,000 distinct CDR3 sequences are present, 12% being singletons, with the ten largest covering over 7%. Another study also made use of these data, one on T cells in Graves' hyperthyroidism and ophthalmopathy.

The material was peripheral blood mononuclear cells (PBMCs), obtained at new diagnosis, from a patient treated with antithyroid drugs. These receptor sequences come from a woman aged 25 to 39 with Graves disease. Both conserved end residues are part of each CDR3. A D gene is named only where the DNA matches it firmly. Expanded clones get a size class; other rows say once, few or many, or leave the size out.

j_gene: TRBJ2-5
abundance: many
v_gene: TRBV28
d_gene: TRBD1
CDR3aa: CASSSSGTGVETQYF
CDR3nt: TGTGCCAGCAGCTCCTCCGGGACAGGGGTCGAGACCCAGTACTTC

j_gene: TRBJ2-3
abundance: many
v_gene: TRBV4-3
d_gene: TRBD2
CDR3aa: CASSQSPLAASTDTQYF
CDR3nt: TGCGCCAGCAGCCAATCCCCCCTAGCGGCTAGCACAGATACGCAGTATTTT

j_gene: TRBJ2-3
abundance: many
v_gene: TRBV11-3
d_gene: NA
CDR3aa: CASSFPQTDTQYF
CDR3nt: TGTGCCAGCAGCTTTCCCCAAACAGATACGCAGTATTTT

j_gene: TRBJ2-7
abundance: many
v_gene: TRBV19
d_gene: NA
CDR3aa: CASSIGNGNYEQYF
CDR3nt: TGTGCCAGTAGTATCGGTAACGGGAACTACGAGCAGTACTTC

j_gene: TRBJ2-6
abundance: few
v_gene: TRBV27
d_gene: NA
CDR3aa: CASSLLGRSSGANVLTF
CDR3nt: TGTGCCAGCAGTTTATTGGGACGGAGCTCTGGGGCCAACGTCCTGACTTTC

j_gene: TRBJ1-2
abundance: many
v_gene: TRBV20-1
d_gene: TRBD1
CDR3aa: CSAPGQGQGAGYGYTF
CDR3nt: TGCAGTGCTCCCGGGCAGGGACAGGGGGCTGGGTATGGCTACACCTTC

j_gene: TRBJ2-1
abundance: few
v_gene: TRBV19
d_gene: TRBD2
CDR3aa: CASSNPGLDQQFF
CDR3nt: TGTGCCAGTAGTAACCCGGGACTAGATCAGCAGTTCTTC

j_gene: TRBJ2-2
abundance: many
v_gene: TRBV2
d_gene: TRBD1
CDR3aa: CASSLPRTGSNTGELFF
CDR3nt: TGTGCCAGCAGTCTACCGCGGACAGGGTCGAACACCGGGGAGCTGTTTTTT

j_gene: TRBJ2-7
abundance: many
v_gene: TRBV12-3/TRBV12-4
d_gene: NA
CDR3aa: CASSLSAATLVTYEQYF
CDR3nt: TGTGCCAGCAGTTTATCGGCCGCAACTCTAGTGACCTACGAGCAGTACTTC

j_gene: TRBJ2-5
abundance: many
v_gene: TRBV7-8
d_gene: NA
CDR3aa: CASSTSGVGGQETQYF
CDR3nt: TGTGCCAGCAGCACGAGCGGGGTAGGGGGCCAAGAGACCCAGTACTTC

j_gene: TRBJ2-7
abundance: many
v_gene: TRBV4-2
d_gene: NA
CDR3aa: CASSQDTGLAYEQYF
CDR3nt: TGTGCCAGCAGCCAAGATACTGGACTGGCCTACGAGCAGTACTTC

j_gene: TRBJ1-5
abundance: few
v_gene: TRBV7-2
d_gene: TRBD1
CDR3aa: CASRATGTGDQPQHF
CDR3nt: TGTGCCAGCAGAGCCACCGGGACAGGGGATCAGCCCCAGCATTTT

j_gene: TRBJ1-4
abundance: many
v_gene: TRBV28
d_gene: NA
CDR3aa: CASSFRQWNEKLFF
CDR3nt: TGTGCCAGCAGTTTTCGACAGTGGAATGAAAAACTGTTTTTT

j_gene: TRBJ1-5
abundance: many
v_gene: TRBV6-1
d_gene: NA
CDR3aa: CASSKDRPNNQPQHF
CDR3nt: TGTGCCAGCAGTAAAGACAGGCCCAACAATCAGCCCCAGCATTTT

j_gene: TRBJ2-7
abundance: many
v_gene: TRBV28
d_gene: NA
CDR3aa: CASSLPPGGEQYF
CDR3nt: TGTGCCAGCAGTTTACCGCCCGGAGGTGAGCAGTACTTC

j_gene: TRBJ2-3
abundance: few
v_gene: TRBV24-1
d_gene: NA
CDR3aa: CATSDLYGLSGGGTQYF
CDR3nt: TGTGCCACCAGTGATTTGTATGGACTGTCAGGGGGGGGTACGCAGTATTTT

j_gene: TRBJ1-3
abundance: many
v_gene: TRBV9
d_gene: NA
CDR3aa: CASSVAGSGNTIYF
CDR3nt: TGTGCCAGCAGCGTAGCAGGCTCTGGAAACACCATATATTTT

j_gene: TRBJ1-1
abundance: many
v_gene: TRBV3-1
d_gene: TRBD1
CDR3aa: CASSLNPLYRGNTEAFF
CDR3nt: TGTGCCAGCAGCCTGAACCCGCTCTACAGGGGGAACACTGAAGCTTTCTTT

j_gene: TRBJ2-2
abundance: many
v_gene: TRBV4-2
d_gene: NA
CDR3aa: CASSQALGAGELFF
CDR3nt: TGTGCCAGCAGCCAAGCCTTGGGGGCCGGGGAGCTGTTTTTT

j_gene: TRBJ2-3
abundance: many
v_gene: TRBV11-3
d_gene: NA
CDR3aa: CASSNRGSSTDTQYF
CDR3nt: TGTGCCAGCAGCAATCGGGGGTCTAGCACAGATACGCAGTATTTT

j_gene: TRBJ2-1
abundance: many
v_gene: TRBV27
d_gene: TRBD2
CDR3aa: CASSPGTRGYNEQFF
CDR3nt: TGTGCCAGCAGTCCCGGGACTAGAGGATACAATGAGCAGTTCTTC

j_gene: TRBJ2-3
abundance: many
v_gene: TRBV7-9
d_gene: NA
CDR3aa: CASSRGMADTQYF
CDR3nt: TGTGCCAGCAGCCGCGGTATGGCAGATACGCAGTATTTT

j_gene: TRBJ1-1
abundance: many
v_gene: TRBV7-9
d_gene: NA
CDR3aa: CASSQIRYRVTEAFF
CDR3nt: TGTGCCAGCAGCCAAATACGGTACAGGGTCACTGAAGCTTTCTTT

j_gene: TRBJ2-7
abundance: few
v_gene: TRBV20-1
d_gene: TRBD2
CDR3aa: CSARDQLAGGNEQYF
CDR3nt: TGCAGTGCTAGAGATCAACTAGCGGGAGGGAACGAGCAGTACTTC

j_gene: TRBJ1-5
abundance: NA
v_gene: TRBV20-1
d_gene: NA
CDR3aa: CSARAGVEVSNQPQHF
CDR3nt: TGCAGTGCTAGAGCCGGGGTAGAGGTTAGCAATCAGCCCCAGCATTTT

j_gene: TRBJ2-3
abundance: many
v_gene: TRBV2
d_gene: NA
CDR3aa: CATKEDSGASTDTQYF
CDR3nt: TGTGCCACGAAAGAGGATAGCGGTGCTAGCACAGATACGCAGTATTTT

j_gene: TRBJ1-6
abundance: many
v_gene: TRBV6-2/TRBV6-3
d_gene: TRBD1
CDR3aa: CASSPTGSNSPLHF
CDR3nt: TGTGCCAGCAGCCCGACAGGGAGTAATTCACCCCTCCACTTT

j_gene: TRBJ1-1
abundance: many
v_gene: TRBV11-3
d_gene: NA
CDR3aa: CASSPRPRAQSRVDF
CDR3nt: TGTGCCAGCAGCCCCCGTCCGAGGGCTCAGTCGCGGGTGGACTTT

j_gene: TRBJ1-6
abundance: few
v_gene: TRBV19
d_gene: TRBD1
CDR3aa: CASSIQGDLLHF
CDR3nt: TGTGCCAGTAGTATCCAGGGGGATCTCCTCCACTTT

j_gene: TRBJ2-7
abundance: many
v_gene: TRBV7-3
d_gene: NA
CDR3aa: CASSPGKGRSEQYF
CDR3nt: TGTGCCAGCAGCCCCGGCAAGGGACGGTCCGAGCAGTACTTC

j_gene: TRBJ1-1
abundance: NA
v_gene: TRBV2
d_gene: NA
CDR3aa: CASSDELANTEAFF
CDR3nt: TGTGCCAGCAGCGACGAATTAGCCAACACTGAAGCTTTCTTT

j_gene: TRBJ2-7
abundance: many
v_gene: TRBV5-1
d_gene: TRBD2
CDR3aa: CASCDGRGMTYEQYF
CDR3nt: TGCGCCAGCTGTGACGGGAGGGGGATGACCTACGAGCAGTACTTC

j_gene: TRBJ1-1
abundance: many
v_gene: TRBV5-8
d_gene: TRBD1
CDR3aa: CASSLYLAGGRTEAFF
CDR3nt: TGTGCCAGCAGCTTGTACTTGGCAGGGGGAAGAACTGAAGCTTTCTTT

j_gene: TRBJ2-7
abundance: few
v_gene: TRBV5-1
d_gene: NA
CDR3aa: CASSLDRVPNEQYF
CDR3nt: TGCGCCAGCAGCTTGGACAGGGTTCCCAACGAGCAGTACTTC

j_gene: TRBJ2-1
abundance: NA
v_gene: TRBV7-9
d_gene: TRBD2
CDR3aa: CASSLMGLAGGVSNEQFF
CDR3nt: TGTGCCAGCAGCTTAATGGGCCTAGCGGGAGGGGTTTCCAATGAGCAGTTCTTC

j_gene: TRBJ1-2
abundance: many
v_gene: TRBV2
d_gene: TRBD1
CDR3aa: CASSGTGVYGYTF
CDR3nt: TGTGCCAGCAGTGGGACAGGAGTCTATGGCTACACCTTC

j_gene: TRBJ1-4
abundance: few
v_gene: TRBV5-6
d_gene: NA
CDR3aa: CASSLGQPTQKLFF
CDR3nt: TGTGCCAGCAGCTTGGGACAGCCCACTCAAAAACTGTTTTTT